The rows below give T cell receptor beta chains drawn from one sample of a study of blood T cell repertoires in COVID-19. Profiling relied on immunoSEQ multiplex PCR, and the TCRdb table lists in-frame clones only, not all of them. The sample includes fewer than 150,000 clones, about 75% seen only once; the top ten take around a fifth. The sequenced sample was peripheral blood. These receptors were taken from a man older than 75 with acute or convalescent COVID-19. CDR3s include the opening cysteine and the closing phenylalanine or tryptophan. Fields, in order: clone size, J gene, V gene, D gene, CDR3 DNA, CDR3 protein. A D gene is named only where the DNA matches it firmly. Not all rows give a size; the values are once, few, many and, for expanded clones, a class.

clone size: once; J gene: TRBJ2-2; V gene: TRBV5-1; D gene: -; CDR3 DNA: TGCGCCACCCGGCTCGAACGCGGAGGCGGGGAGCTGTTTTTT; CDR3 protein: CATRLERGGGELFF
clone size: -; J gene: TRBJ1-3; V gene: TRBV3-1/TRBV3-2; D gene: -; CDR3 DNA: TGTGCCAGCAGCCGGGGCTTGGACTCTGGAAACACCATATATTTT; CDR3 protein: CASSRGLDSGNTIYF
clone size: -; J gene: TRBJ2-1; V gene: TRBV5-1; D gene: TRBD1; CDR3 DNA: TGCGCCAGCAGCCCATCGGGACAGGGACCCTACAATGAGCAGTTCTTC; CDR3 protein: CASSPSGQGPYNEQFF
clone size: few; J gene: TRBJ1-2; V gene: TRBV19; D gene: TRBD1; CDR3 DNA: TGTGCCAGTAGTCCTTCGACAGGGGCCTTCTATGGCTACACCTTC; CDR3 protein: CASSPSTGAFYGYTF
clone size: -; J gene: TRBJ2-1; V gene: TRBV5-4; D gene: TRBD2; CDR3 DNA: TGTGCCAGCAGCCCAGCGGGATCTACGGGGGTGCAGTTCTTC; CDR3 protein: CASSPAGSTGVQFF
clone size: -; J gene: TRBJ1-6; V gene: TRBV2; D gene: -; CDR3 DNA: TGTGCCAGCAGTGACCTAAGCGGTTCACCCCTCCACTTT; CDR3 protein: CASSDLSGSPLHF
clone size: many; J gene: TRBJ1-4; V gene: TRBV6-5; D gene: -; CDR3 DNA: TGTGCCAGCTCCCCTGGAGGTGGAACTAATGAAAAACTGTTTTTT; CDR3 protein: CASSPGGGTNEKLFF
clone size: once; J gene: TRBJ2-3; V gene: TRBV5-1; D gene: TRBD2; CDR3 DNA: TGCGCATCCGCTACCGGGGGGGGTGCGGAGGGCACGCAGTATTTT; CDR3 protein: CASATGGGAEGTQYF
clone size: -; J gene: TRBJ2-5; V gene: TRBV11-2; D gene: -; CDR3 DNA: TGTGCCAGCAGCTTAGGTGGAGGTTGGGGAGAGACCCAGTACTTC; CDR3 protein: CASSLGGGWGETQYF
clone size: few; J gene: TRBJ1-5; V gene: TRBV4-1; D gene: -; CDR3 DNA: TGCGCCAGCAGCCAAGATGTCTCGGGGGGGACGACCCAGCATTTT; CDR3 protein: CASSQDVSGGTTQHF
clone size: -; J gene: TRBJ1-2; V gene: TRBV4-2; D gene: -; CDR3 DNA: TGTGCCAGCAGCCAAGAAAACAGTCACTATGGCTACACCTTC; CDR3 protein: CASSQENSHYGYTF
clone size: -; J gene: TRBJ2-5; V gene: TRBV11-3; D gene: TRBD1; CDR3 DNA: TGTGCCAGCAGCCGAGCCGGGACAGGGGGCTTGGAGACCCAGTACTTC; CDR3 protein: CASSRAGTGGLETQYF
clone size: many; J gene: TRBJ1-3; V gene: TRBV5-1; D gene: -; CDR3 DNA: TGCGCCAGCAGCCTGGGCGGGGGGTACTCTGGAAACACCATATATTTT; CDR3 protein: CASSLGGGYSGNTIYF
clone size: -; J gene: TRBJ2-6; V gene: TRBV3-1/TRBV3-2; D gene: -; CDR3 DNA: TGTGCCAGCAGCCGGGGGACTGGGGGGGCCAACGTCCTGACTTTC; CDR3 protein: CASSRGTGGANVLTF
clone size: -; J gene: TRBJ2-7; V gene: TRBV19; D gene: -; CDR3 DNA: TGTGCCAGTAGTGTAGGACTGGAAACCTACGAGCAGTACTTC; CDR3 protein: CASSVGLETYEQYF
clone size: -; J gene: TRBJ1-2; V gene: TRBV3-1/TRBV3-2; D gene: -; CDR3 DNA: TGTGCCAGCAGCCAACCGGACTATGGCTACACCTTC; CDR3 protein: CASSQPDYGYTF
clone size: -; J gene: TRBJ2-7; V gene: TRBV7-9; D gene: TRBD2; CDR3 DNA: TGTGCCAGCAGCTCGGGGGGGCTACTGGGTGGCGAGCAGTACTTC; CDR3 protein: CASSSGGLLGGEQYF
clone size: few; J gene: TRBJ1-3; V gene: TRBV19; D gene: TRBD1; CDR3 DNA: TGTGCCAGTAGACCACAGGGGTCTGGAAACACCATATATTTT; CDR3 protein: CASRPQGSGNTIYF
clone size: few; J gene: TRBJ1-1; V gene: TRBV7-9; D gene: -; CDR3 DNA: TGTGCCAGCAGCTTTTCCCCGGGACTGAGAATAACTGAAGCTTTCTTT; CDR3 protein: CASSFSPGLRITEAFF
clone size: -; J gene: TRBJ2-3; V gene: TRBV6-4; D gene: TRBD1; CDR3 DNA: TGTGCCAGCAGTCAACAGGGGGCCGCAGATACGCAGTATTTT; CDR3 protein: CASSQQGAADTQYF
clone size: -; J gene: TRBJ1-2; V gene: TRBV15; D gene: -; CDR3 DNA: TGTGCCACCAGCAGCGATCCGGGGGGAAACTATGGCTACACCTTC; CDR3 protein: CATSSDPGGNYGYTF
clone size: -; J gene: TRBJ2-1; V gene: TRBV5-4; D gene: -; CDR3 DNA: TGTGCCAGCAGCTTGGTTGGGACAAACAATGAGCAGTTCTTC; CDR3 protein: CASSLVGTNNEQFF
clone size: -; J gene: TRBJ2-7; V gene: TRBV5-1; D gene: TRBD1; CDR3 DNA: TGCGCCAGCAGCTTTGAACAGGGGATCTACGAGCAGTACTTC; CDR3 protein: CASSFEQGIYEQYF
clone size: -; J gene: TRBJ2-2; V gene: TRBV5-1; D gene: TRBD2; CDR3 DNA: TGCGCCAGCAGCGGGACTAGCGGGTCCACCGGGGAGCTGTTTTTT; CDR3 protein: CASSGTSGSTGELFF
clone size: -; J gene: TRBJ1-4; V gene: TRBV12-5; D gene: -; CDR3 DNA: TGTGCTAGTGGTTTAGGGGACACCCCGGGTGAAAAACTGTTTTTT; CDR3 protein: CASGLGDTPGEKLFF
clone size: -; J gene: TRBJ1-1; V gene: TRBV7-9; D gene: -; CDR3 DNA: TGTGCCAGCAGCGCACACCAGGAAAACACTGAAGCTTTCTTT; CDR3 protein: CASSAHQENTEAFF
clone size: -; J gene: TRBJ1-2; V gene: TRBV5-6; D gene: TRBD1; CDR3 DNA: TGTGCCAGCAGCTTGGACGCGACAGGGAAAGGGTATGGCTACACCTTC; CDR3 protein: CASSLDATGKGYGYTF
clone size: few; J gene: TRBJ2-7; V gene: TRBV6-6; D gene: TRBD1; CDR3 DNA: TGTGCCAGCAGTCTGGACAGGTTTAAGTTTATAAGCTTC; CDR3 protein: CASSLDRFKFISF
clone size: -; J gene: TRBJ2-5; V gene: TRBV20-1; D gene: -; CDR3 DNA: TGCAGTGTAGGGGGGGGAGAGACCCAGTACTTC; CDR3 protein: CSVGGGETQYF
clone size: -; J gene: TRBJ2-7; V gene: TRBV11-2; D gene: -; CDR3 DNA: TGTGCCAGCAGCCCCTCCCCGAGTGCTTACGAGCAGTACTTC; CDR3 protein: CASSPSPSAYEQYF
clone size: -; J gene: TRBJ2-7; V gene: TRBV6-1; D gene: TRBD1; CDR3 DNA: TGTGCCAGCAGTGAAGCCCTCCTCGGGCAGGGGGCACGTGCCGCGTACTTC; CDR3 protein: CASSEALLGQGARAAYF
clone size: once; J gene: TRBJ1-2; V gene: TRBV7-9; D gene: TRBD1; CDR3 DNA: TGTGCCAGCAGCGTGAGGACAGGGCTTGGCTACACCTTC; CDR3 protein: CASSVRTGLGYTF
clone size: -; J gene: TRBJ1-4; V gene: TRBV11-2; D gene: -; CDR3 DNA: TGTGCCAGCGCAGAGTGGCAGGGGAATGAAAAACTGTTTTTT; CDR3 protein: CASAEWQGNEKLFF
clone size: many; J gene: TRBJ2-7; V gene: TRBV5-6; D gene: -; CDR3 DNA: TGTGCCAGCACGAAGAGCTCCTACGAGCAGTACTTC; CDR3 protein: CASTKSSYEQYF
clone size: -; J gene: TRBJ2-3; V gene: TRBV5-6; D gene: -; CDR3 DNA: TGTGCCAGCAGCCCCCTTGGGGCAGCTAGCACAGATACGCAGTATTTT; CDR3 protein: CASSPLGAASTDTQYF
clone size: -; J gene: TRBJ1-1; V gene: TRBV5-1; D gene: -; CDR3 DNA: TGCGCCAGCAGCCTCCCATCGGGTGAAGCTTTCTTT; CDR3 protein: CASSLPSGEAFF
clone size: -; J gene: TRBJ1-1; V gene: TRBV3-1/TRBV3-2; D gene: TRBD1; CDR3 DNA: TGTGCCAGCAGGAAACGGGACAGAAACACTGAAGCTTTCTTT; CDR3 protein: CASRKRDRNTEAFF
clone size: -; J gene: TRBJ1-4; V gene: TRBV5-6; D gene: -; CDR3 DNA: TGTGCCAGCAGCTCGAGCTTACAGGGTCCCATGGTTGGCGAAAAACTGTTTTTT; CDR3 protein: CASSSSLQGPMVGEKLFF